The 22 T cell receptor beta chains given below trace back to one sample, sequenced in a study of blood T cell repertoires in COVID-19. Assay: immunoSEQ multiplex PCR; the TCRdb copy retains only in-frame clones and omits some. The sample has around 430,000 clones, approximately 90% seen once; the top ten hold approximately 10%. The sequenced sample consisted of PBMCs or T cells enriched from blood (not recorded which). The receptors come from a woman in her forties or fifties who had recovered from COVID-19.

The CDR3 nucleotides are TGTGCCAGCACCGCAGGGGTTAAGGATGAAGCTTTCTTT. Translating it yields CASTAGVKDEAFF. The V gene is TRBV6-5, the J gene TRBJ1-1; D is possibly TRBD1 (6 bases). The CDR3 totals 13 residues. The V end lost 7 bases, the J end lost 7 bases, and 16 bases lay between the germline ends. Germline CDR1 reads MNHEY; CDR2 reads SVGAGI.

The chain combines TRBV10-2 with TRBJ2-5; 7 bases line up with TRBD2. J was trimmed by 1 base and V by 8 bases; bases with no gene match: 4. CDR1 and CDR2 from the germline V gene are WSHSY and SAAADI. The CDR3 loop spans 13 amino acids. CDR3: CASREAGQETQYF. CDR3 nucleotide sequence: TGCGCCAGCCGGGAGGCAGGCCAAGAGACCCAGTACTTC.

This rearrangement joins TRBV12-3 or TRBV12-4 to TRBJ2-2; no reliable D call. Trimming pared 6 bases from V and 2 bases from J, leaving 7 bases between. There are 13 residues in the CDR3. Here the CDR3 reads CASRPSNTGELFF. CDR3 DNA: TGTGCCAGCAGGCCGAGTAACACCGGGGAGCTGTTTTTT.

This clone was seen a few times. The chain uses TRBV5-1 and TRBJ1-6; D might be TRBD1 (6 bases). Germline assignment: CDR1 SGHRS and CDR2 YFSETQ. The CDR3 is made up of 12 amino acids. Trimming left V 4 bases short and J 15 bases short, with 14 bases between. The CDR3 coding sequence is TGCGCCAGCAGCCCGGGTACAGGGTACCTCCACTTT. Protein product: CASSPGTGYLHF.

The chain uses TRBV7-2 and TRBJ1-2; the match to TRBD1 covers 7 bases. The CDR3 is 17 amino acids. The V and J ends lost 4 bases and 8 bases, in that order; junction bases with no gene match: 19. Per germline, CDR1 SGHTA and CDR2 FQGNSA. CDR3 sequence (DNA): TGTGCCAGCAGCTCAGATGAAAGGCGGACAGGAACTGCCGGCTACACCTTC. Residues: CASSSDERRTGTAGYTF.

The chain recombines TRBV18 with TRBJ1-4; D ambiguous. CDR1 and CDR2 from the germline V gene are KGHSH and LQKENI. There are 15 residues in the CDR3. The V and J ends lost 3 bases and 0 bases respectively, with 8 bases between them. The DNA for the CDR3 is TGTGCCAGCTCACCTCAAGAGGCAACTAATGAAAAACTGTTTTTT. Translated: CASSPQEATNEKLFF.

The chain is built from TRBV30 and TRBJ1-5; D possibly corresponds to TRBD1 (6 bases). V was trimmed by 1 base and J by 3 bases, leaving 25 bases between them. Germline V gene sequence: CDR1 GTSNPN, CDR2 SVGIG (reference sequence). The CDR3 contains 19 residues. The CDR3 bases are TGTGCCTGGAGTGACTGGGTGGGTGGCAGGGGAATTCACAATCAGCCCCAGCATTTT. Amino acid sequence: CAWSDWVGGRGIHNQPQHF.

This clone was detected only once. V and J are TRBV4-3 and TRBJ2-2; 10 nucleotides match TRBD1. There are 16 residues in the CDR3. Losses at the gene ends were 1 base for V and 6 bases for J; bases not matched to a gene: 5. Per the germline V gene, CDR1 is LGHNA and CDR2 is YSLEER. The CDR3 DNA reads TGCGCCAGCAGCCAAGCGACAGGGGGCGCCGCCGGGGAGCTGTTTTTT. Residues: CASSQATGGAAGELFF.

J is TRBJ1-4 and V is TRBV5-6, with a weak D call TRBD1 (5 bases). CDR1 is SGHDT, CDR2 YYEEEE, per germline. With 4 bases removed from V and 7 bases from J, the gap between germline ends came to 17 bases. The CDR3 is made up of 15 amino acids. The CDR3 sequence is CASSTSGGVTEKLFF. CDR3 DNA sequence: TGTGCCAGCAGCACCTCCGGGGGGGTAACTGAAAAACTGTTTTTT. Supplemented by reference TRBV5-6 and TRBJ1-4, the full variable domain reads DAGVTQSPTHLIKTRGQQVTLRCSPKSGHDTVSWYQQALGQGPQFIFQYYEEEERQRGNFPDRFSGHQFPNYSSELNVNALLLGDSALYLCASSTSGGVTEKLFFGSGTQLSVL.

The chain joins TRBV7-3 to TRBJ2-2, with 7 nucleotides matching TRBD2. Germline trimming cut 1 base from V and 6 bases from J; bases unmatched to any gene: 11. This CDR3 region has 17 residues. The germline CDR1 and CDR2 sequences are SGHTA and FQGTGA. Here the CDR3 reads CASSLIVSGPLAGELFF. The CDR3 DNA follows: TGTGCCAGCAGCTTAATTGTTAGCGGGCCTCTTGCCGGGGAGCTGTTTTTT.

The rearrangement joins TRBV7-2 to TRBJ1-2; maybe TRBD1 (6 bases). The V end was cut by 2 bases, the J end by 9 bases, with 16 bases between. The CDR3 has 14 residues. Germline lookup yields CDR1 SGHTA and CDR2 FQGNSA. Here the CDR3 reads CASSLQVTGSRYTF. The CDR3 region has the DNA TGTGCCAGCAGCTTACAGGTTACAGGGAGTCGCTACACCTTC.

The chain combines TRBV5-4 with TRBJ2-3; D perhaps matches TRBD2 (6 bases). Germline CDR1 and CDR2: SGHNT and YYREEE (reference sequence). The CDR3 consists of 15 residues. The ends were cut back, 5 bases at V and 3 bases at J, with 16 bases in the middle. In DNA, the CDR3 is TGTGCCAGCAGTTCGACTAGTTCGAAGACAGATACGCAGTATTTT. Its protein product is CASSSTSSKTDTQYF.

The gene calls are TRBV7-9 and TRBJ2-5; D might be TRBD2 (6 bases). Germline V gives CDR1 SEHNR, CDR2 FQNEAQ (reference sequence). This CDR3 is built from 15 residues. With 5 bases removed from V and 5 bases from J, the gap between germline ends came to 18 bases. CDR3 loop: CASSPWDSVIETQYF. Here the CDR3 DNA reads TGTGCCAGCAGCCCTTGGGACTCCGTTATCGAGACCCAGTACTTC.

The V call is TRBV5-5, the J call TRBJ2-5; D is unresolved. V was trimmed by 4 bases and J by 9 bases, leaving 10 bases between them. The CDR3 has 11 amino acids. Germline V lookup: CDR1 SGHKS, CDR2 YYEKEE (reference sequence). The CDR3 reads CASSGRLSQYF. CDR3 coding DNA: TGTGCCAGCAGCGGTCGGTTGTCCCAGTACTTC.

The CDR3 DNA reads as TGCAGCGGGAGAATAGGGGACGAGCAGTACTTC. Protein: CSGRIGDEQYF. This chain uses TRBV29-1 with TRBJ2-7, with D perhaps matching TRBD1 (5 bases). The CDR3 runs to 11 residues. Between the trimmed V and J ends, which lost 7 bases and 5 bases, there was a span of 12 bases. Germline V lookup: CDR1 SQVTM, CDR2 ANQGSEA.

The V gene is TRBV7-2, the J gene TRBJ1-5; D is unclear. CDR1 and CDR2 (germline): SGHTA, FQGNSA. The CDR3 totals 14 residues. The V end lost 5 bases, the J end lost 5 bases, and 13 bases lay between the germline ends. CDR3 sequence (DNA): TGTGCCAGCAGCCCCCCGGGTGGGTATCAGCCCCAGCATTTT. Translation gives CASSPPGGYQPQHF.

This chain joins TRBV19 and TRBJ1-2, with D possibly matching TRBD1 (5 bases). The V end lost 5 bases, the J end lost 7 bases, and 17 bases lay between the germline ends. Germline V gene data show CDR1 as LNHDA and CDR2 as SQIVND (reference sequence). The CDR3 length is 14 residues. The DNA of the CDR3 is TGTGCCAGTAGTCCCAGGGTCTTGGTAGGTGGCTACACCTTC. It is translated as CASSPRVLVGGYTF.

The chain has TRBV11-3 and TRBJ2-1, with a tentative D call TRBD2 (5 bases). The CDR3 has 12 residues. V lost 5 bases and J 6 bases, leaving 8 bases between the germline ends. Germline V gene sequence: CDR1 SGHNT, CDR2 YENEEA. In nucleotides, the CDR3 is TGTGCCAGCAGCCGGACTTCCAATGAGCAGTTCTTC. Its translation is CASSRTSNEQFF.

This chain uses TRBV10-3 with TRBJ1-1; D not certain. The CDR3 has 14 amino acids. The V gene lost 0 bases and the J gene lost 1 base, with 6 bases spanning the gap. CDR1 and CDR2 from the germline V gene are ENHRY and SYGVKD. CDR3 residues: CAISESTGNTEAFF. In DNA, the CDR3 is TGTGCCATCAGTGAGTCCACGGGGAACACTGAAGCTTTCTTT.

The V and J genes are TRBV3-1 (or the pseudogene TRBV3-2) and TRBJ1-5; no clear D. The germline gives CDR1 LGHDT, CDR2 YNNKEL (reference sequence). With 5 bases removed from V and 5 bases from J, the gap between germline ends came to 16 bases. There are 15 residues in the CDR3. The CDR3 loop is CASSLFTGLDQPQHF. The CDR3 nucleotides are TGTGCCAGCAGCTTGTTTACCGGGTTGGATCAGCCCCAGCATTTT.

This rearrangement joins TRBV7-9 to TRBJ2-5, with 8 bases aligning to TRBD2. The J segment lost 3 bases and the V segment lost 1 base, leaving 4 bases of the junction unmatched. Germline V lookup: CDR1 SEHNR, CDR2 FQNEAQ (reference sequence). This CDR3 region has 15 residues. The CDR3 loop is CASSLEVGGEETQYF. Here the CDR3 DNA reads TGTGCCAGCAGCTTAGAGGTCGGGGGGGAAGAGACCCAGTACTTC.

The chain combines TRBV28 with TRBJ1-2; D might be TRBD1 (6 bases). Trimming left V 4 bases short and J 5 bases short, with 23 bases between. This CDR3 contains 17 residues. Germline V gives CDR1 MDHEN, CDR2 SYDVKM. The CDR3 region has the DNA TGTGCCAGCAGTTCTGGTAGAACCGACAGGTCGGGATATGGCTACACCTTC. Translating gives CASSSGRTDRSGYGYTF.